These 28 T cell receptor beta chains were all obtained from the same sample, sequenced in a study of T cells in Graves' hyperthyroidism and ophthalmopathy. The TCR beta CDR3 regions underwent amplification using RNA transcripts as the source. RT-PCR in the first round (using the HTBI primer set) targeted the TCR CDR3. TCRdb passed the multiplex PCR reads through MiXCR, listing each CDR3 protein once. The sample lists approximately 600,000 distinct CDR3 sequences, 11% to 15% occurring once. The sequenced sample was blood. These receptor sequences come from a woman in her 30s with Graves' hyperthyroidism that later progressed to Graves' ophthalmopathy.

This chain joins TRBV28 and TRBJ1-5, with no clear D. Trimming stripped 4 bases from V and 7 bases from J, with 14 bases between. The CDR3 is 14 residues long. CDR1 MDHEN and CDR2 SYDVKM come from the germline V gene. The CDR3 sequence is CASSSLTTGQPQHF. The CDR3 coding sequence is TGTGCCAGCAGTTCCCTGACCACTGGGCAGCCCCAGCATTTT.

The chain employs TRBV7-9 and TRBJ1-2; 7 nucleotides align to TRBD1. Trimming at V came to 0 bases and at J to 10 bases, leaving 14 bases not matched to a gene. CDR1 SEHNR and CDR2 FQNEAQ come from the germline V gene (reference sequence). The CDR3 is 16 amino acids. CDR3 DNA sequence: TGTGCCAGCAGCTTAGCGGTGAGGGGGCGAGGTCGGGACTACACCTTC. Its translation is CASSLAVRGRGRDYTF.

To note about this clonotype: Its ends do not fully match the called genes, so a read error is possible. The chain joins TRBV3-1 to TRBJ2-5; a weak D match, TRBD2 (5 bases). The CDR3 covers 15 residues. Germline CDR1 and CDR2: LGHDT and YNNKEL (reference sequence). CDR3 bases: TGTGCCAGCAGCCAACAGAGCGGAGTCCAAGAGCCCCAGTACTTC. This encodes CASSQQSGVQEPQYF.

This clonotype was seen only a few times. A read error may produce the germline difference seen at one junction end. The chain couples TRBV2 to TRBJ2-4; 9 nucleotides match TRBD1. Germline assignment: CDR1 SNHLY and CDR2 FYNNEI. The CDR3 has 13 amino acids. The CDR3 nucleotides are TGTGCCAGCAGCGGGACAGGGAGGAACATTCAGTGCTTC. Encoded protein: CASSGTGRNIQCF.

This sequence joins TRBV5-1 and TRBJ2-1; tentative D call: TRBD2 (5 bases). The ends were cut back, 1 base at V and 6 bases at J, with 8 bases in the middle. The CDR3 consists of 13 residues. Germline V gives CDR1 SGHRS, CDR2 YFSETQ. CDR3 in DNA: TGCGCCAGCAGCTTGTCCCGGGGCAATGAGCAGTTCTTC. This sequence encodes CASSLSRGNEQFF.

Many counts were recorded for this clonotype. The chain uses TRBV11-3 and TRBJ1-2; no reliable D call. The V gene's germline CDR1 is SGHNT and CDR2 YENEEA. Trimming removed 5 bases at V and 2 bases at J, with 12 bases between. The CDR3 has 14 amino acids. The CDR3 loop is CASSPSVANYGYTF. In nucleotides, the CDR3 is TGTGCCAGCAGCCCCTCAGTGGCAAACTATGGCTACACCTTC.

Worth noting for this clonotype: Since a much larger clone is just one base distant, this may be a read error. J is TRBJ1-1 and V is TRBV9; D not certain. Looked up from germline, CDR1 is SGDLS and CDR2 is YYNGEE. This CDR3 has 13 residues. The CDR3 region is CANSVASKAEAFF. DNA of the CDR3: TGTGCCAACAGCGTAGCTTCGAAGGCTGAAGCTTTCTTT.

This clonotype was seen more than once but under ten times. V usage is TRBV7-9 and J usage is TRBJ2-3; TRBD2 agrees at 10 bases. CDR3 length: 15 residues. The V gene end was trimmed by 5 bases and the J gene end by 4 bases; junction bases not matched to a gene: 6. Per the germline V gene, CDR1 is SEHNR and CDR2 is FQNEAQ (reference sequence). DNA of the CDR3: TGTGCCAGCAGCGTAATAGCGGGAGGTTCAGATACGCAGTATTTT. Its translation: CASSVIAGGSDTQYF. Based on the CDR3 plus reference TRBV7-9 and TRBJ2-3, the full variable domain is DTGVSQNPRHKITKRGQNVTFRCDPISEHNRLYWYRQTLGQGPEFLTYFQNEAQLEKSRLLSDRFSAERPKGSFSTLEIQRTEQGDSAMYLCASSVIAGGSDTQYFGPGTRLTVL.

This clonotype has more than one count but fewer than ten. The chain employs TRBV9 and TRBJ2-1; 12 nucleotides align to TRBD2. The CDR3 has 19 residues. V dropped 2 bases and J dropped 0; count of bases not matched to a gene: 9. Germline CDR1 and CDR2: SGDLS and YYNGEE. The CDR3 region is CASSVYRTSGDFSYNEQFF. DNA for the CDR3: TGTGCCAGCAGCGTCTACAGGACTAGCGGGGACTTCTCCTACAATGAGCAGTTCTTC.

This clonotype occurred a few times. V usage is TRBV7-9 and J usage is TRBJ1-6; no definite D call. This CDR3 has 15 amino acids. Deletions cut 3 bases from V and 6 bases from J, with 12 bases between. Germline-derived CDR1 and CDR2 are SEHNR and FQNEAQ (reference sequence). CDR3 sequence reads: CASSFARASNSPLHF. The DNA of the CDR3 is TGTGCCAGCAGCTTCGCCCGGGCCTCTAATTCACCCCTCCACTTT.

J is TRBJ2-1 and V is TRBV30; D possibly corresponds to TRBD1 (6 bases). From germline, CDR1 is GTSNPN and CDR2 SVGIG (reference sequence). Trimming removed 2 bases from V and 8 bases from J, with 16 bases in between. There are 14 residues in the CDR3. The CDR3 nucleotides are TGTGCCTGGAGTAGGGACACCCAGAGCCATGAGCAGTTCTTC. Its protein product is CAWSRDTQSHEQFF. The full variable domain, its missing parts supplied by reference TRBV30 and TRBJ2-1, is SQTIHQWPATLVQPVGSPLSLECTVEGTSNPNLYWYRQAAGRGLQLLFYSVGIGQISSEVPQNLSASRPQDRQFILSSKKLLLSDSGFYLCAWSRDTQSHEQFFGPGTRLTVL.

This chain links TRBV10-1 with TRBJ2-2; maybe TRBD2 (6 bases). V shed 9 bases and J shed 0 bases, with 23 bases lying between them. The CDR3 consists of 18 residues. Germline assignment: CDR1 WNHNN and CDR2 SYGVQD (reference sequence). CDR3 bases: TGCGCCAGGGAGCAAGCGCGGCCGGGGGACGCGAACACCGGGGAGCTGTTTTTT. It translates to CAREQARPGDANTGELFF.

This clonotype was counted at least ten times. The chain is built from TRBV7-9 and TRBJ2-3; D remains unclear. Germline V gives CDR1 SEHNR, CDR2 FQNEAQ (reference sequence). V was trimmed by 2 bases and J by 2 bases, leaving 2 bases between them. The CDR3 covers 12 residues. The CDR3 nucleotides read TGTGCCAGCAGCTTACCCACAGATACGCAGTATTTT. This translates into CASSLPTDTQYF.

In regard to this clonotype: A read error is possible here, since a much larger clone lies one base away. Because the CDR3 is missing its conserved closing phenylalanine or tryptophan, this is likely a read error. The chain uses TRBV25-1 and TRBJ1-1; 7 bases map to TRBD1. Trimming at V came to 1 base and at J to 0 bases, leaving 2 bases not matched to a gene. The CDR3 is made up of 15 amino acids. Germline V gene sequence: CDR1 MGHDK, CDR2 SYGVNS. As DNA, the CDR3 is TGTGCCAGCAGTGAATCGACAGGGCTGAACACTGAAGCTTTCCTT. Translation: CASSESTGLNTEAFL.

This clonotype was counted at least ten times. This chain links TRBV30 with TRBJ2-3; 7 nucleotides match TRBD2. The ends lost 2 bases at V and 2 bases at J; junction bases unmatched: 10. The CDR3 length is 16 residues. Germline CDR1 and CDR2: GTSNPN and SVGIG (reference sequence). The CDR3 coding sequence is TGTGCCTGGAGTCTGCCCCTAGCGGAGATCACAGATACGCAGTATTTT. Its translation is CAWSLPLAEITDTQYF.

Worth noting for this clonotype: This sequence may be a read error, since a much larger clone differs from it by one base. The V gene is TRBV11-2, the J gene TRBJ2-1; D is unresolved. CDR1 is SGHAT and CDR2 is FQNNGV in the germline V gene. The CDR3 length is 14 residues. V was pared by 4 bases and J by 8 bases, with 15 bases between. CDR3 bases: TGTGCCAGCAGCTCAGATCTCCCCACTGATGAGCAGTTCTTC. Encoded protein: CASSSDLPTDEQFF.

This chain links TRBV28 with TRBJ1-1, with D unclear. V was shortened by 7 bases and J by 1 base, with 4 bases between the two germline ends. CDR1 is MDHEN, CDR2 SYDVKM, per germline. The CDR3 has 11 residues. DNA for the CDR3: TGTGCCAGCAACTCGAACACTGAAGCTTTCTTT. Translation: CASNSNTEAFF.

As for this clonotype: Given a much more abundant clone one base away, this may be a read error. The chain joins TRBV3-1 to TRBJ2-7; D is unclear. The CDR3 consists of 13 residues. CDR1 and CDR2 from the germline V gene are LGHDT and YNNKEL (reference sequence). Trimming shortened V by 5 bases and J by 2 bases, and 10 bases separated the two germline ends. This CDR3 reads CASSDTDAYEQYF. The CDR3, as DNA: TGTGCCAGCAGCGATACCGATGCCTACGAGCAGTACTTC.

This clonotype was observed at least ten times. The gene calls are TRBV6-1 and TRBJ2-3, with TRBD1 matching over 10 bases. The J segment lost 2 bases and the V segment lost 5 bases, leaving 7 bases of the junction unmatched. The CDR3 covers 16 residues. Germline values: CDR1 MNHNS, CDR2 SASEGT. The CDR3 reads CASSFQDRGITDTQYF. The CDR3 DNA sequence: TGTGCCAGCAGTTTCCAGGACAGGGGGATCACAGATACGCAGTATTTT.

The chain recombines TRBV24-1 with TRBJ2-2, with 8 bases fitting TRBD1. The CDR3 has 12 residues. Trimming cost V 9 bases and J 6 bases; bases outside gene matches: 2. CDR1 is KGHDR, CDR2 SFDVKD, per germline. For the CDR3, the DNA is TGTGCCACCGGGACAGGCCCCGGGGAGCTGTTTTTT. This gives the protein CATGTGPGELFF.

This clonotype showed up many times. V usage is TRBV24-1 and J usage is TRBJ1-1; TRBD1 aligns across 8 bases. Per germline, CDR1 KGHDR and CDR2 SFDVKD. CDR3 length: 15 amino acids. Trimming at V came to 9 bases and at J to 1 base, leaving 9 bases not matched to a gene. The DNA for the CDR3 is TGTGCCACCCGCGCGGAAGGACAGGGGAACACTGAAGCTTTCTTT. Protein product: CATRAEGQGNTEAFF.

The table lists this clonotype with many counts. The V call is TRBV30, the J call TRBJ2-2; D is ambiguous. Germline loops: CDR1 GTSNPN, CDR2 SVGIG (reference sequence). The CDR3 has 12 amino acids. Trimming cost V 3 bases and J 3 bases, with 5 bases left between them. CDR3 nucleotide sequence: TGTGCCTGGAGAAGGGACACCGGGGAGCTGTTTTTT. Translating it yields CAWRRDTGELFF. Filled out from reference TRBV30 and TRBJ2-2, the complete variable domain reads SQTIHQWPATLVQPVGSPLSLECTVEGTSNPNLYWYRQAAGRGLQLLFYSVGIGQISSEVPQNLSASRPQDRQFILSSKKLLLSDSGFYLCAWRRDTGELFFGEGSRLTVL.

This clonotype was detected ten times or more. The chain has TRBV2 and TRBJ1-3; weak D call: TRBD1 (5 bases). Germline-derived CDR1 and CDR2 are SNHLY and FYNNEI. The V gene lost 7 bases and the J gene lost 4 bases, with 14 bases spanning the gap. The CDR3 extends over 14 amino acids. CDR3 in amino acids: CASKLTGSGNTIYF. The CDR3 coding sequence is TGTGCCAGCAAACTAACAGGTTCAGGAAACACCATATATTTT. Looking up the rest from reference TRBV2 and TRBJ1-3 gives the full variable domain: EPEVTQTPSHQVTQMGQEVILRCVPISNHLYFYWYRQILGQKVEFLVSFYNNEISEKSEIFDDQFSVERPDGSNFTLKIRSTKLEDSAMYFCASKLTGSGNTIYFGEGSWLTVV.

As for this clonotype: The junction shows a germline mismatch at one end, possibly a read error. V usage is TRBV5-5 and J usage is TRBJ2-3; 9 bases fit TRBD2. The CDR3 is 18 residues long. CDR1 is SGHKS, CDR2 YYEKEE, per germline (reference sequence). The CDR3 region is CASSLAQLGLASADTQSF. The CDR3 DNA follows: TGTGCCAGCAGCTTGGCCCAACTGGGACTAGCCTCAGCAGATACCCAGTCTTTT.

This clonotype came up many times. The chain joins TRBV5-8 to TRBJ2-5; D gene ambiguous. CDR1 is SGHTS and CDR2 is YDEGEE in the germline V gene. The CDR3 is made up of 13 amino acids. With 5 bases removed from V and 5 bases from J, the gap between germline ends came to 13 bases. For the CDR3, the DNA is TGTGCCAGCAGGTCCAAGGGCCGGGAGACCCAGTACTTC. Protein: CASRSKGRETQYF. Filled out from reference TRBV5-8 and TRBJ2-5, the complete variable domain reads EAGVTQSPTHLIKTRGQQATLRCSPISGHTSVYWYQQALGLGLQFLLWYDEGEERNRGNFPPRFSGRQFPNYSSELNVNALELEDSALYLCASRSKGRETQYFGPGTRLLVL.

This clonotype was seen at least ten times. V usage is TRBV20-1 and J usage is TRBJ1-1, with D maybe TRBD1 (5 bases). The germline CDR1 and CDR2 sequences are DFQATT and SNEGSKA (reference sequence). This CDR3 comprises 12 residues. Trimming stripped 7 bases from V and 1 base from J, with 10 bases between. This CDR3 reads CSVRGANTEAFF. In DNA form, the CDR3 reads TGCAGTGTAAGAGGGGCGAACACTGAAGCTTTCTTT.

This clonotype was recorded many times. The chain carries TRBV24-1 and TRBJ2-1; 12 nucleotides match TRBD2. The ends lost 0 bases at V and 6 bases at J; junction bases unmatched: 5. The CDR3 runs to 17 residues. Looked up from germline, CDR1 is KGHDR and CDR2 is SFDVKD. CDR3 coding DNA: TGTGCCACCAGTGATTTGGGGGCTAGCGGGAGGGTCAATGAGCAGTTCTTC. Translating it yields CATSDLGASGRVNEQFF.

This clonotype was counted at least ten times. This chain links TRBV9 with TRBJ1-1, with a possible D match to TRBD1 (5 bases). Germline-derived CDR1 and CDR2 are SGDLS and YYNGEE. This CDR3 contains 16 residues. V was clipped by 0 bases and J by 5 bases, with 17 bases between them. The CDR3 sequence: CASSVVRDRSTTEAFF. In DNA form, the CDR3 reads TGTGCCAGCAGCGTAGTCAGGGATAGGTCGACGACTGAAGCTTTCTTT.